This T cell receptor (beta chain) came from a study of T-cell memory formation after mild COVID-19. Looking at the study overall: Clusters were largely donor specific.

This clonotype appeared a few times. V lost 5 bases, J lost 1 base, and 8 bases lay in between. The germline V gene has CDR1 LGHDT and CDR2 YNNKEL (reference sequence). The CDR3 is made up of 14 amino acids. TCRdb recomputed calls from the 5' RACE reads with MiXCR, one row per CDR3 protein. The data contain fewer than 250,000 distinct CDR3 sequences, over 9.5% of them singletons. The sequenced sample consisted of PBMCs or a T cell subset sorted from them (not recorded which). This rearrangement joins TRBV3-1 to TRBJ2-2; no firm D call. The TCR comes from a man aged 18 to 30 who had mild COVID-19 (a few samples of this study predate the infection). Cell type and time point are not known. CDR3 coding DNA: TGTGCCAGCAGCATATCAGAGAACACCGGGGAGCTGTTTTTT. The encoded protein is CASSISENTGELFF.